The 5 T cell receptor beta chains presented below share a single source sample, sequenced in a study of OX40 agonist ivuxolimab in advanced cancers. TCRdb's table, derived via immunoSEQ multiplex PCR, lists solely in-frame clones and lacks some. The data contain roughly 58,000 clones, over 90% of them singletons. The sample in question was CD4+ or CD8+ T cells sorted from blood, obtained in a trial of the OX40 agonist ivuxolimab. The receptor source for this set is an adult with an advanced solid tumor such as melanoma, head and neck, liver or kidney cancer.

V is TRBV13 and J is TRBJ1-1; no clear D. This CDR3 region has 11 residues. Germline CDR1 and CDR2: PRHDT and FYEKMQ (reference sequence). V was pared by 3 bases and J by 4 bases, with 3 bases between. CDR3 in DNA: TGTGCCAGCAGCTTGGGCACTGAAGCTTTCTTT. Translation: CASSLGTEAFF.

The chain employs TRBV6-5 and TRBJ2-3; D possibly corresponds to TRBD2 (6 bases). V shed 0 bases and J shed 2 bases, with 9 bases lying between them. CDR1 and CDR2 from the germline V gene are MNHEY and SVGAGI. CDR3 length: 15 residues. The CDR3 protein is CASSYSGGNTDTQYF. CDR3 coding DNA: TGTGCCAGCAGTTACTCCGGCGGGAACACAGATACGCAGTATTTT.

The rearrangement joins TRBV7-9 to TRBJ2-5, with D possibly matching TRBD2 (5 bases). Per germline, CDR1 SEHNR and CDR2 FQNEAQ (reference sequence). V lost 3 bases and J 2 bases, leaving 19 bases between the germline ends. This CDR3 comprises 17 residues. CDR3 protein: CASSLIFEEVEQETQYF. The DNA of the CDR3 is TGTGCCAGCAGCTTGATTTTCGAGGAGGTGGAACAAGAGACCCAGTACTTC.

The chain combines TRBV4-1 with TRBJ2-7, with D possibly matching TRBD2 (7 bases). V lost 4 bases, J lost 4 bases, and 11 bases lay in between. Germline V gene data show CDR1 as MGHRA and CDR2 as YSYEKL. CDR3 length: 13 residues. CDR3 region: CASSPGRGYEQYF. For the CDR3, the DNA is TGCGCCAGCAGCCCTGGGAGGGGGTACGAGCAGTACTTC.

This sequence joins TRBV5-6 and TRBJ2-7, with D unresolved. The CDR3 consists of 13 residues. Trimming removed 1 base from V and 2 bases from J, with 7 bases in between. From germline, CDR1 is SGHDT and CDR2 YYEEEE. The CDR3: CASSLFSPYEQYF. The CDR3 coding sequence is TGTGCCAGCAGCTTGTTCTCCCCCTACGAGCAGTACTTC.